The present T cell receptor beta chain was sequenced within a study of cytomegalovirus exposure and HLA in healthy donors. Whole-study findings and limits: The authors assumed roughly uniform sequencing depth across donors for presence/absence analyses.

Details on this clone: Its antigen remains unidentified.

The PCR employed 60 Vbeta primers together with 13 Jbeta primers. Data came from immunoSEQ multiplex PCR; TCRdb stores just in-frame clones and leaves some out. This table has about 130,000 clones, roughly 81% appearing once. The junction had 11 bases not matched to a gene; V was cut back by 3 bases and J by 6 bases. This CDR3 region has 15 residues. Per germline, CDR1 SQVTM and CDR2 ANQGSEA. This receptor was taken from a woman in her twenties or thirties in good health and CMV-seronegative. Sequenced sample: PBMCs. This chain links TRBV29-1 with TRBJ2-7; 10 bases fit TRBD2. DNA for the CDR3: TGCAGCGTTGAGCCGGGACTAGCGAGCCGCGGCGAGCAGTACTTC. Amino acids: CSVEPGLASRGEQYF.